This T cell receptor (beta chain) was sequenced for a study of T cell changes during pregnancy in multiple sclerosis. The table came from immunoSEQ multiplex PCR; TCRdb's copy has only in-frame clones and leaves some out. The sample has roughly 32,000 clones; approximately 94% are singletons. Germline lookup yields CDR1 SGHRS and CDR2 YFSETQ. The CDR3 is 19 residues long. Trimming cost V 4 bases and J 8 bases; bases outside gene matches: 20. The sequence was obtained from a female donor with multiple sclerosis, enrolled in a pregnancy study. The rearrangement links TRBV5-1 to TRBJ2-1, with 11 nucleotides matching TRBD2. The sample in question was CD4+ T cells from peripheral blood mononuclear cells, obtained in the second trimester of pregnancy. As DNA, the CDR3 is TGCGCCAGCAGCCCTGAAACCGGGACTAGCGGAATCCACGACGATGAGCAGTTCTTC. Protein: CASSPETGTSGIHDDEQFF. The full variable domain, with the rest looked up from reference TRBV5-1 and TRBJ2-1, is KAGVTQTPRYLIKTRGQQVTLSCSPISGHRSVSWYQQTPGQGLQFLFEYFSETQRNKGNFPGRFSGRQFSNSRSEMNVSTLELGDSALYLCASSPETGTSGIHDDEQFFGPGTRLTVL.